The clone carrying this TCR beta chain was seen many times. This sample is drawn from a study of low-dose radiotherapy and immunotherapy resistance in tumors. Study context: The study gave Cohort 2 1 Gy per fraction every two weeks, totaling 13 Gy over 26 weeks. The regimen for patients comprised intravenous nivolumab 240 mg every two weeks plus intravenous ipilimumab 1 mg/kg every six weeks. Intravenous cyclophosphamide at 200 mg/m2 preceded radiation and immunotherapy by one day, every two weeks.

This CDR3 spans 16 amino acids. Germline values: CDR1 LNHNV, CDR2 YYDKDF (reference sequence). Trimming removed 1 base from V and 4 bases from J, with 16 bases in between. Noted time point: after trial treatment. Treatment described: LDRT plus nivolumab, ipilimumab, low-dose cyclophosphamide and aspirin (RACIN trial). Eligibility required advanced solid tumors lacking tumor-infiltrating lymphocytes. cDNA synthesis used a TRAV/TRBV-specific primer set for both chains. With a constant-region primer and a V-primer adapter, TCRs were subjected to approximately 20 PCR cycles of amplification. TCRdb passed the reads through MiXCR, listing each CDR3 protein once. This sample has tens of thousands of distinct CDR3 sequences, with 20% to 25% found just once.

The source material was PBMCs, sampled after low-dose radiotherapy plus immunotherapy. The rearrangement joins TRBV15 to TRBJ1-2; possibly TRBD1 for D (6 bases). This clonotype was sampled from a female donor with ovarian cancer. The CDR3 DNA follows: TGTGCCACCAGCAGAGCCCTTGGGGGCAGCGGCTATGGCTACACCTTC. The encoded protein is CATSRALGGSGYGYTF.